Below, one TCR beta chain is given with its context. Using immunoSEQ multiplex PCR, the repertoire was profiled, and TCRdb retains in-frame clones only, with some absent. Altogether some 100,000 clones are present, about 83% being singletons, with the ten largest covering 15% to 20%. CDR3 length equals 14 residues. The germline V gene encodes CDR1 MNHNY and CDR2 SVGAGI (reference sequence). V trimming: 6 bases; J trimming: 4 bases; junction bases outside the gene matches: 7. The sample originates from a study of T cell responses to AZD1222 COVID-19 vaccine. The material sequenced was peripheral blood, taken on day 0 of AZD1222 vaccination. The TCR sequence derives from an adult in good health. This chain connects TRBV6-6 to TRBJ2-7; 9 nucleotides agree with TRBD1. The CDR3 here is CASSYGTGTYEQYF. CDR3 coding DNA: TGTGCCAGCAGCTACGGGACAGGGACTTACGAGCAGTACTTC.